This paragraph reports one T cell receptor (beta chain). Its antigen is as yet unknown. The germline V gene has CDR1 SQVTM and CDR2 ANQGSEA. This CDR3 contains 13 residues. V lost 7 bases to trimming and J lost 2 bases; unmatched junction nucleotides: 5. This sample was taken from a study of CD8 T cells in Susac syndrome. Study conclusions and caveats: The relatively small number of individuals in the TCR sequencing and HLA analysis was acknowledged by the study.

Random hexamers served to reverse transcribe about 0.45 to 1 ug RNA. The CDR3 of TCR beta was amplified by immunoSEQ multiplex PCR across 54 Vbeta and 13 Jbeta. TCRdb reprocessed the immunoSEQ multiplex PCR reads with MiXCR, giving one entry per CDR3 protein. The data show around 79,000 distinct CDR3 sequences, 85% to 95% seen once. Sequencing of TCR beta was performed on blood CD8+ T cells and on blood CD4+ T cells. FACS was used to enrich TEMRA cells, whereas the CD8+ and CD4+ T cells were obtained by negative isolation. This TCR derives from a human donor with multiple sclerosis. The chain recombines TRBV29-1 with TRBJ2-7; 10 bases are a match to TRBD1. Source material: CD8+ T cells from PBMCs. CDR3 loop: CSAPGQGTYEQYF. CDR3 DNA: TGCAGCGCACCGGGACAGGGGACCTACGAGCAGTACTTC.